Presented here are 18 T cell receptor beta chains from one specimen sequenced in a study of Graves' ophthalmopathy and Graves' hyperthyroidism. Investigators amplified TCR beta CDR3 regions from RNA transcripts. HTBI primers were used in a first-round RT-PCR, which preceded a second-round multiplex PCR. TCRdb used MiXCR to reprocess the multiplex PCR reads, holding one entry per CDR3 protein. The sample has under 250,000 distinct CDR3 sequences, about 22% seen once. Sequencing was done on a sample of peripheral blood. Receptors originate from a woman aged 45 to 65 with Graves' ophthalmopathy.

This clonotype was observed many times. The chain employs TRBV2 and TRBJ2-5; D unresolved. CDR3 length: 15 amino acids. Per germline, CDR1 SNHLY and CDR2 FYNNEI. The V end was cut by 2 bases, the J end by 4 bases, with 14 bases between. This CDR3 is CASSENWSARETQYF. The CDR3 bases are TGTGCCAGCAGTGAAAATTGGTCAGCCCGAGAGACCCAGTACTTC.

This clonotype was seen ten or more times. This rearrangement joins TRBV7-3 to TRBJ2-5, with 8 positions matching TRBD2. The V gene's germline CDR1 is SGHTA and CDR2 FQGTGA. V was pared by 3 bases and J by 4 bases, with 7 bases of the junction left unmatched. This CDR3 is built from 15 residues. The CDR3: CASSFTGGVGETQYF. The CDR3 DNA sequence: TGTGCCAGCAGCTTTACGGGAGGGGTCGGAGAGACCCAGTACTTC.

This clonotype was seen at least ten times. The chain joins TRBV20-1 to TRBJ2-2, with D perhaps TRBD1 (6 bases). This CDR3 is 15 amino acids long. The germline V and J ends were trimmed by 5 bases and 5 bases, with 18 bases remaining between them. Germline V CDR1 and CDR2: DFQATT, SNEGSKA (reference sequence). Written as DNA, the CDR3 is TGCAGTGCTTCGGACAGAGATAAGGGTACCGGGGAGCTGTTTTTT. Its translation: CSASDRDKGTGELFF.

This clonotype was observed a handful of times. A much larger clone lies one base from this, so it may be a read error. The chain uses TRBV20-1 and TRBJ1-5; TRBD1 matches 8 bases. Germline CDR1 is DFQATT and CDR2 is SNEGSKA (reference sequence). The CDR3 extends over 12 amino acids. Losses at the gene ends were 7 bases for V and 5 bases for J; bases not matched to a gene: 4. The CDR3 loop is CSVDRVDQPQHF. CDR3 DNA sequence: TGCAGTGTGGACAGGGTAGATCAGCCCCAGCATTTT.

There are many counts of this clonotype. The chain employs TRBV30 and TRBJ1-6, with TRBD1 as a possible D gene (6 bases). Germline CDR1 GTSNPN, CDR2 SVGIG (reference sequence). Trimming pared 1 base from V and 11 bases from J, leaving 18 bases between. This CDR3 has 15 residues. CDR3 in amino acids: CAWSALGHREAPLHF. As DNA, the CDR3 is TGTGCCTGGAGTGCCCTGGGACACCGAGAGGCACCCCTCCACTTT.

This clonotype has ten or more counts. The V gene is TRBV10-1, the J gene TRBJ1-3, with TRBD1 as a possible D gene (5 bases). Trimming removed 6 bases at V and 3 bases at J, with 9 bases between. Germline values: CDR1 WNHNN, CDR2 SYGVQD (reference sequence). CDR3 length: 13 residues. This CDR3 is CASSTGLGNTIYF. In DNA form, the CDR3 reads TGCGCCAGCAGCACAGGACTTGGAAACACCATATATTTT.

This clonotype showed up just a few times. V is TRBV7-3 and J is TRBJ2-2, with 8 bases matching TRBD2. Per germline, CDR1 SGHTA and CDR2 FQGTGA. This CDR3 region has 16 residues. Trimming removed 2 bases from V and 3 bases from J; junction bases left unmatched: 5. The CDR3 loop is CASSLFGRADTGELFF. The CDR3 DNA reads TGTGCCAGCAGCTTATTCGGGAGGGCCGACACCGGGGAGCTGTTTTTT.

The table lists this clonotype with many counts. The chain joins TRBV28 to TRBJ1-6, with TRBD1 identical over 9 bases. This CDR3 has 14 residues. The junction had 8 bases not matched to a gene; V was cut back by 9 bases and J by 8 bases. Germline V gene sequence: CDR1 MDHEN, CDR2 SYDVKM. In nucleotides, the CDR3 is TGTGCCAGTACAGGGGGCTATCTCGATTCACCCCTCCACTTT. It encodes CASTGGYLDSPLHF.

J is TRBJ2-5 and V is TRBV20-1, with D tentatively TRBD1 or TRBD2 (5 bases each). The CDR3 consists of 14 residues. Trimming pared 5 bases from V and 4 bases from J, leaving 17 bases between. Germline-derived CDR1 and CDR2 are DFQATT and SNEGSKA (reference sequence). The CDR3 loop is CSAGGWGMGETQYF. For the CDR3, the DNA is TGCAGTGCTGGGGGTTGGGGGATGGGAGAGACCCAGTACTTC.

This clonotype was seen repeatedly, ten times or more. The chain carries TRBV28 and TRBJ2-7; D remains unclear. The V gene's germline CDR1 is MDHEN and CDR2 SYDVKM. Trimming removed 4 bases from V and 4 bases from J, with 8 bases in between. The CDR3 is 12 amino acids. The CDR3 region is CASSYRSYEQYF. CDR3 bases: TGTGCCAGCAGTTATCGTAGTTACGAGCAGTACTTC.

This clonotype showed up just once. The V call is TRBV19, the J call TRBJ2-5; maybe TRBD2 (5 bases). There are 13 residues in the CDR3. CDR1 LNHDA and CDR2 SQIVND come from the germline V gene (reference sequence). The V end was cut by 2 bases, the J end by 4 bases, with 8 bases between. The CDR3 nucleotides read TGTGCCAGTAGTATAAGTGCGGGAGAGACCCAGTACTTC. This encodes CASSISAGETQYF. Variable domain in full (rest from reference TRBV19 and TRBJ2-5): DGGITQSPKYLFRKEGQNVTLSCEQNLNHDAMYWYRQDPGQGLRLIYYSQIVNDFQKGDIAEGYSVSREKKESFPLTVTSAQKNPTAFYLCASSISAGETQYFGPGTRLLVL.

CDR3 in amino acids: CSARDYSGRSYEQYF. In DNA, the CDR3 is TGCAGTGCTAGAGACTATAGCGGGAGATCCTACGAGCAGTACTTC. The genes are TRBV20-1 and TRBJ2-7; 9 nucleotides line up with TRBD2. The germline V gene has CDR1 DFQATT and CDR2 SNEGSKA (reference sequence). The CDR3 has 15 residues. Unmatched junction bases numbered 4, after V lost 0 bases and J lost 1 base.

This clonotype was seen ten or more times. The chain links TRBV30 to TRBJ2-7; 10 bases match TRBD2. The germline CDR1 and CDR2 sequences are GTSNPN and SVGIG (reference sequence). Trimming cost V 1 base and J 3 bases; bases outside gene matches: 9. The length of the CDR3 is 16 residues. The DNA for the CDR3 is TGTGCCTGGAGTGGATTAGCGGGAGGTACCCACTACGAGCAGTACTTC. This codes for CAWSGLAGGTHYEQYF.

J is TRBJ1-3 and V is TRBV13; D is possibly TRBD1 (6 bases). The CDR3 contains 20 residues. V was shortened by 5 bases and J by 0 bases, with 26 bases between the two germline ends. The germline CDR1 and CDR2 sequences are PRHDT and FYEKMQ (reference sequence). The CDR3 DNA is TGTGCCAGCAGCAACCTAAGACCGGGACATCCCTATAACTCTGGAAACACCATATATTTT. It yields the protein CASSNLRPGHPYNSGNTIYF. The full variable domain, its missing parts supplied by reference TRBV13 and TRBJ1-3, is AAGVIQSPRHLIKEKRETATLKCYPIPRHDTVYWYQQGPGQDPQFLISFYEKMQSDKGSIPDRFSAQQFSDYHSELNMSSLELGDSALYFCASSNLRPGHPYNSGNTIYFGEGSWLTVV.

This clonotype appeared a few times. The chain is built from TRBV25-1 and TRBJ2-2; 7 bases are shared with TRBD2. With 4 bases clipped from V and 1 base from J, the junction kept 3 bases outside the gene matches. The V gene's germline CDR1 is MGHDK and CDR2 SYGVNS. This CDR3 comprises 15 residues. The CDR3 is CASSGASGNTGELFF. CDR3 nucleotide sequence: TGTGCCAGCAGTGGGGCTAGCGGGAACACCGGGGAGCTGTTTTTT. The full variable domain, completed using reference TRBV25-1 and TRBJ2-2, is EADIYQTPRYLVIGTGKKITLECSQTMGHDKMYWYQQDPGMELHLIHYSYGVNSTEKGDLSSESTVSRIRTEHFPLTLESARPSHTSQYLCASSGASGNTGELFFGEGSRLTVL.

This clonotype was seen repeatedly, ten times or more. The chain carries TRBV25-1 and TRBJ1-1; the D is unclear. Per germline, CDR1 MGHDK and CDR2 SYGVNS. V was clipped by 5 bases and J by 7 bases, with 8 bases between them. This CDR3 has 11 amino acids. The CDR3 loop is CASSNAYEAFF. In DNA form, the CDR3 reads TGTGCCAGCAGTAACGCGTATGAAGCTTTCTTT.

The rearrangement uses TRBV15 and TRBJ2-2, with D perhaps being TRBD1 or TRBD2 (6 bases each). The CDR3 is 15 residues long. Looked up from germline, CDR1 is LNHNV and CDR2 is YYDKDF (reference sequence). Trimming left V 5 bases short and J 4 bases short, with 14 bases between. The CDR3 bases are TGTGCCACCAGCTCTCGGGGGCGAGGCACCGGGGAGCTGTTTTTT. Translation: CATSSRGRGTGELFF.

This clonotype occurred many times. The rearrangement links TRBV30 to TRBJ2-7; D not resolved. Trimming removed 3 bases from V and 5 bases from J, with 11 bases in between. Germline-derived CDR1 and CDR2 are GTSNPN and SVGIG (reference sequence). CDR3 length equals 12 residues. CDR3 nucleotides: TGTGCCTGGAGCCTCGGTTTCCACGAGCAGTACTTC. Protein: CAWSLGFHEQYF.